A single sample is the source of the 21 T cell receptor beta chains below, sequenced in a study of Ad26.COV2.S vaccination and SARS-CoV-2 variants. Some clones are missing from TCRdb's copy, which holds only in-frame ones; the method was immunoSEQ multiplex PCR. The table lists about 480,000 clones, around 85% of them singletons, with around 13% in the top ten. Treatment described: some 20 received Ad26.COV2.S at low or high dose, single or two shots; about 5 received placebo; per-sample allocation not given. Following the first vaccine or placebo injection, samples were taken on day 63. Sequencing was performed on peripheral blood, taken in a trial of Ad26.COV2.S vaccine versus placebo. The receptors originated from a person between 18 and 65 years old who received the Ad26.COV2.S COVID-19 vaccine or a placebo.

This chain links TRBV30 with TRBJ1-1; D call uncertain. CDR3 length: 12 residues. With 4 bases removed from V and 1 base from J, the gap between germline ends came to 7 bases. Germline V gene sequence: CDR1 GTSNPN, CDR2 SVGIG (reference sequence). CDR3: CAWMRANTEAFF. The CDR3 DNA reads as TGTGCCTGGATGAGAGCGAACACTGAAGCTTTCTTT.

The V call is TRBV7-2, the J call TRBJ1-1; a possible D gene is TRBD1 (5 bases). The CDR3 runs to 15 residues. Trimming took off 1 base at V and 4 bases at J, with 13 bases between the two ends. Germline assignment: CDR1 SGHTA and CDR2 FQGNSA. CDR3 bases: TGTGCCAGCAGCTTAGTTTGGGGGAAGGTCACTGAAGCTTTCTTT. Translating it yields CASSLVWGKVTEAFF. The complete variable domain, with remaining parts taken from reference TRBV7-2 and TRBJ1-1, reads GAGVSQSPSNKVTEKGKDVELRCDPISGHTALYWYRQSLGQGLEFLIYFQGNSAPDKSGLPSDRFSAERTGGSVSTLTIQRTQQEDSAVYLCASSLVWGKVTEAFFGQGTRLTVV.

The chain employs TRBV6-1 and TRBJ1-1; no clear D gene. Germline V lookup: CDR1 MNHNS, CDR2 SASEGT. V lost 1 base to trimming and J lost 9 bases, with 9 bases between them. The CDR3 sequence is 12 residues long. CDR3 region: CASSEVDLQAFF. The CDR3 DNA reads TGTGCCAGCAGTGAAGTGGACCTCCAAGCTTTCTTT.

The chain couples TRBV4-3 to TRBJ2-1; a possible D gene is TRBD2 (5 bases). This CDR3 has 14 residues. Germline V lookup: CDR1 LGHNA, CDR2 YSLEER. The V end was cut by 0 bases, the J end by 10 bases, with 13 bases between. The CDR3 region has the DNA TGCGCCAGCAGCCAAGAGGGCGGGCTAGGCGAGCAGTTCTTC. Amino acid sequence: CASSQEGGLGEQFF.

This chain connects TRBV28 to TRBJ2-6, with D unclear. Germline CDR1 MDHEN, CDR2 SYDVKM. V dropped 7 bases and J dropped 0 bases, with 1 base sitting between them. The CDR3 runs 12 residues. The CDR3 here is CASNSGANVLTF. CDR3 DNA sequence: TGTGCCAGCAACTCTGGGGCCAACGTCCTGACTTTC.

The V and J genes are TRBV30 and TRBJ2-3, with 8 bases matching TRBD2. From germline, CDR1 is GTSNPN and CDR2 SVGIG (reference sequence). V was pared by 2 bases and J by 0 bases, with 7 bases of the junction left unmatched. The CDR3 has 16 amino acids. The CDR3 loop is CAWSPIGTRSTDTQYF. The CDR3 DNA sequence: TGTGCCTGGAGTCCTATAGGGACTAGAAGCACAGATACGCAGTATTTT.

The CDR3 DNA reads TGTGCCAGCTCAGTGACAGGGGCCCACTCCTACGAGCAGTACTTC. This gives the protein CASSVTGAHSYEQYF. The chain couples TRBV18 to TRBJ2-7, with TRBD1 matching over 8 bases. Trimming cost V 5 bases and J 0 bases; bases outside gene matches: 6. The CDR3 runs 15 residues. Germline assignment: CDR1 KGHSH and CDR2 LQKENI.

V gene TRBV3-1 (or the pseudogene TRBV3-2) combines with J gene TRBJ2-5; possibly TRBD2 for D (5 bases). The CDR3 extends over 13 amino acids. CDR1 and CDR2 (germline): LGHDT, YNNKEL (reference sequence). The V end lost 10 bases, the J end lost 5 bases, and 17 bases lay between the germline ends. The CDR3 DNA reads TGTGCCAACCGCGGCGGAAGGGAGGAGACCCAGTACTTC. Its translation: CANRGGREETQYF.

For this clone: Lacking the conserved final phenylalanine or tryptophan, this CDR3 likely reflects a read error. The limits of the CDR3 on the DNA are not certain, so only TCRdb's listed CDR3 is given. The CDR3 loop reads CASSKAEQRIQSQ. The genes are TRBV7-9 and TRBJ1-2. Germline V gives CDR1 SEHNR, CDR2 FQNEAQ (reference sequence). The CDR3 has 13 residues if both end residues are counted.

Only one count was recorded for this clone. This chain connects TRBV27 to TRBJ2-7, with 11 bases lining up with TRBD2. This CDR3 has 16 amino acids. Per germline, CDR1 MNHEY and CDR2 SMNVEV (reference sequence). V gave up 6 bases and J gave up 4 bases; unmatched junction bases: 11. This chain's CDR3 is CASSQEQLAGEYEQYF. CDR3 bases: TGTGCCAGCAGCCAAGAGCAACTAGCGGGAGAGTACGAGCAGTACTTC.

The chain joins TRBV7-9 to TRBJ1-1; D gene unclear. The CDR3 loop spans 13 amino acids. V was pared by 0 bases and J by 0 bases, with 2 bases between. Germline loops: CDR1 SEHNR, CDR2 FQNEAQ (reference sequence). Here the CDR3 DNA reads TGTGCCAGCAGCTTAGCGCTGAACACTGAAGCTTTCTTT. Its translation is CASSLALNTEAFF. The whole variable domain, remainder taken from reference TRBV7-9 and TRBJ1-1, is DTGVSQNPRHKITKRGQNVTFRCDPISEHNRLYWYRQTLGQGPEFLTYFQNEAQLEKSRLLSDRFSAERPKGSFSTLEIQRTEQGDSAMYLCASSLALNTEAFFGQGTRLTVV.

V and J are TRBV3-1 (or the pseudogene TRBV3-2) and TRBJ2-3, with no clear D. V lost 1 base, J lost 1 base, and 9 bases lay in between. This CDR3 has 15 residues. Germline V gives CDR1 LGHDT, CDR2 YNNKEL (reference sequence). The CDR3 protein is CASSQGPKGTDTQYF. The CDR3 bases are TGTGCCAGCAGCCAAGGGCCTAAGGGCACAGATACGCAGTATTTT.

The chain carries TRBV5-1 and TRBJ2-1; 7 nucleotides align to TRBD2. The V gene's germline CDR1 is SGHRS and CDR2 YFSETQ. The junction had 8 bases not matched to a gene; V was cut back by 5 bases and J by 3 bases. This CDR3 has 15 residues. CDR3 protein: CASRDGSGVYNEQFF. For the CDR3, the DNA is TGCGCCAGCAGGGACGGGAGCGGGGTCTACAATGAGCAGTTCTTC.

This rearrangement joins TRBV28 to TRBJ2-7; 9 positions agree with TRBD2. Germline V CDR1 and CDR2: MDHEN, SYDVKM. J lost 0 bases, V lost 7 bases, and 7 bases had no gene match. The CDR3 has 15 amino acids. CDR3 in DNA: TGTGCCAGCACTCCTAGCGGGAAGAGCTCCTACGAGCAGTACTTC. It codes for CASTPSGKSSYEQYF.

Written as DNA, the CDR3 is TGTGCCAGCAGTTACCACCCCTGGAGGGGGCGGAACACTGAAGCTTTCTTT. It specifies CASSYHPWRGRNTEAFF. The V call is TRBV27, the J call TRBJ1-1; TRBD1 aligns across 7 bases. Per the germline V gene, CDR1 is MNHEY and CDR2 is SMNVEV (reference sequence). The CDR3 has 17 amino acids. With V trimmed by 4 bases and J by 1 base, 12 bases remained unmatched.

The chain uses TRBV2 and TRBJ2-7, with D uncertain. The CDR3 runs 12 residues. Looked up from germline, CDR1 is SNHLY and CDR2 is FYNNEI. V lost 4 bases and J 2 bases, leaving 6 bases between the germline ends. CDR3 amino acids: CASSVGPYEQYF. CDR3 sequence (DNA): TGTGCCAGCAGTGTAGGCCCCTACGAGCAGTACTTC.

The chain joins TRBV7-9 to TRBJ2-6, with 8 bases identical to TRBD2. This CDR3 spans 15 amino acids. Germline V lookup: CDR1 SEHNR, CDR2 FQNEAQ (reference sequence). Trimming removed 10 bases from V and 0 bases from J; junction bases left unmatched: 5. CDR3 sequence: CAIGRGDSGANVLTF. Here the CDR3 DNA reads TGTGCCATTGGGCGGGGGGACTCTGGGGCCAACGTCCTGACTTTC.

In its sample, this clone was seen once. The chain employs TRBV18 and TRBJ2-1, with 9 positions matching TRBD2. This CDR3 spans 15 amino acids. With V trimmed by 5 bases and J by 8 bases, 10 bases remained unmatched. Germline V gene lookup returns CDR1 KGHSH and CDR2 LQKENI. The DNA for the CDR3 is TGTGCCAGCTCAGCGCCGCGGGAGGGCGTCTATGAGCAGTTCTTC. Encoded protein: CASSAPREGVYEQFF.

The chain uses TRBV5-4 and TRBJ2-7, with 10 bases lining up with TRBD1. The germline V gene has CDR1 SGHNT and CDR2 YYREEE (reference sequence). CDR3 length equals 14 residues. V dropped 5 bases and J dropped 3; count of bases not matched to a gene: 5. CDR3: CASRTGTGVYEQYF. The CDR3 DNA follows: TGTGCCAGCAGGACCGGGACAGGGGTCTACGAGCAGTACTTC.

The rearrangement joins TRBV27 to TRBJ1-1; D uncertain. With 10 bases removed from V and 2 bases from J, the gap between germline ends came to 17 bases. The CDR3 spans 14 residues. Germline V gene data show CDR1 as MNHEY and CDR2 as SMNVEV (reference sequence). This CDR3 reads CATNHWGSNTEAFF. The CDR3 nucleotides are TGTGCCACCAACCATTGGGGTTCCAACACTGAAGCTTTCTTT.

This chain links TRBV6-2 or TRBV6-3 with TRBJ2-7, with 11 bases that match TRBD2. The CDR3 sequence is 14 residues long. V lost 6 bases and J lost 5; bases outside the gene matches: 6. Germline V gene sequence: CDR1 MNHEY, CDR2 SVGEGT. Here the CDR3 reads CASSSLAGANEQYF. The DNA of the CDR3 is TGTGCCAGCAGCTCACTAGCGGGAGCGAACGAGCAGTACTTC.